This T cell receptor beta chain was captured in a study of blood T cell repertoires in COVID-19. Study-level information: T cells, B-cell-depleted T cells, or PBMCs provided the cDNA or gDNA that served as material.

As handled by the study authors: It was from reference gene primer amplification that nucleated cell counts were estimated. Clones were sequenced by immunoSEQ multiplex PCR, and TCRdb holds only the in-frame ones, with some missing. V and J calls and clone size are those listed in that table; D and trimming were worked out from the DNA. This sample yields roughly 60,000 clones, of which around 90% are seen a single time; nearly 7.5% belongs to the top ten. The CDR3 runs 11 residues. Trimming shortened V by 5 bases and J by 5 bases, and 6 bases separated the two germline ends. The germline CDR1 and CDR2 sequences are MDHEN and SYDVKM.

The clonotype was recovered from a human donor with active COVID-19. The donor label of this sample is uncertain. Sample: peripheral blood. V gene TRBV28 combines with J gene TRBJ1-1; D not resolved. CDR3: CASSPGTEAFF. The CDR3, as DNA: TGTGCCAGCAGTCCGGGGACTGAAGCTTTCTTT. Based on the CDR3 plus reference TRBV28 and TRBJ1-1, the full variable domain is DVKVTQSSRYLVKRTGEKVFLECVQDMDHENMFWYRQDPGLGLRLIYFSYDVKMKEKGDIPEGYSVSREKKERFSLILESASTNQTSMYLCASSPGTEAFFGQGTRLTVV.